This TCR beta chain stems from a study of T-cell memory formation after mild COVID-19 (dated by TCRdb to the early 2020s). At the level of the whole study: TCR sequence clusters from the two donors were found to be largely donor specific. In a couple of donors, T-cell clones that expanded and contracted after mild COVID-19 were tracked by sequencing TCRalpha and TCRbeta repertoires over time. Two young, previously healthy adult volunteers made up the cohort, one male and one female. Here is what the overall study found, with its caveats: Contracting CD4+ clones were found mainly in CM and EM memory subsets, while CD8+ clones were enriched in EMRA. Some responding clones were detected in pre-infection memory, suggesting pre-existing cross-reactive memory T cells joined the SARS-CoV-2 response. Only a couple of mild cases were covered by the study, and larger cohorts that include severe cases with pre-infection samples were considered necessary. Balanced CD4/CD8 phenotypes were observed for clones contracting from day 15 to 85, whereas a bias towards CD4+ was observed for a second wave of clones expanding from day 15 to 37. SARS-CoV-2 specificity was not confirmed for the second-wave clones peaking on day 37.

The instrument given in TCRdb is Illumina NovaSeq 6000. cDNA libraries for TCRalpha and TCRbeta were prepared by 5'RACE using constant-segment primers, with sample barcodes and unique molecular identifiers added. Trizol reagent was used to extract RNA from every sample. Library amplification was performed in two PCR steps, and a second sample barcode and Illumina TruSeq adapters were introduced in the second step. Libraries were sequenced on an Illumina NovaSeq with 2 x 150 bp paired-end reads. As for how the authors treated the data: Demultiplexing of reads and collapsing into UMI-guided consensus sequences were performed with migec v1.2.7. Using mixcr v2.1.11, UMI consensuses were aligned to TRA and TRB V and J templates and then assembled into clonotypes. Clonotypes were classified as expanded or contracted when called significant by both edgeR and NoisET, with noise models trained on biological replicates. For edgeR calls, a false discovery rate-adjusted p below 0.01 and a log2 fold-change threshold of 1 were applied. PCA with hierarchical clustering of max-normalized trajectories of the 1000 most abundant clonotypes was used as exploratory dynamics analysis. The CD4 or CD8 phenotype of responding clones was assigned using the separately sequenced CD4+ and CD8+ repertoires. TCRdb reprocessed the public reads (quality trimming at Q25 with fastp, clone calling with MiXCR) and kept in-frame beta chains. A single entry per CDR3 protein holds the most common genes and DNA from its merged rows. TCRdb assigned the V and J calls; the authors' analysis was not used. Recorded for this sample are around 250,000 distinct CDR3 sequences; roughly 17% of them occurred a single time. 20% to 25% of the sample is in the top ten clones.

This clonotype was counted between two and nine times. The target of this receptor is not known. Qualities for individual bases were not recorded, and no much larger clone is one base off. Ficoll-Paque density gradient centrifugation was used to isolate PBMCs. Via the germline V gene, CDR1 is KGHDR and CDR2 SFDVKD. Relative to germline, V is 4 bases shorter and J is 0 bases shorter, with 2 bases between their ends. The CDR3, cysteine through phenylalanine, is 13 amino acids long. The sequence is cut down to CDR3 DNA, 39 bases in frame from base 1. In this chain, TRBV24-1 is recombined with TRBJ2-2; too little of a D gene remains to name it. This receptor was identified in a man between 18 and 29 years old who had mild COVID-19 (a few samples of this study predate the infection). The sample titles of this study are shuffled in the database, so cell type and time point are left out; the donor was told from shared clones. The source material was PBMCs or a T cell subset sorted from them (not recorded which). The CDR3 region reads CATSEPNTGELFF. DNA sequence: TGTGCCACCAGTGAGCCGAACACCGGGGAGCTGTTTTTT.